This T cell receptor beta chain was captured in a study of T cells in AML relapse after transplant (dated by TCRdb to the late 2010s). Some background on the complete study: This retrospective study examined inhibitory receptor expression and TCR repertoires of bone marrow T cells in patients who received allogeneic HSCT for myeloid malignancy. TCR sequencing of unsorted bone marrow included three healthy donors, three patients in long-term complete remission, and three patients who were relapsing after HSCT.

To note about this clonotype: It has no known antigen specificity. Base qualities are not at hand, and no much larger clone is one base apart.

For comparisons with patients, the control group was bone marrow taken from healthy donors. Library method: PCR. TCR alpha and beta chains were amplified from RNA with a modified RACE PCR protocol rather than multiplex PCR. Libraries were sequenced on an Illumina MiSeq, and raw reads were demultiplexed by sample-specific barcode combinations. As for the authors' bioinformatics: MiXCR software was used to identify TCR clonotypes from the sequencing reads. TCRdb cleaned the public reads at Q25 with fastp, built clones with MiXCR and kept in-frame beta chains. Rows are unified per CDR3 protein, each entry keeping the most common DNA and genes. It is TCRdb's table, rather than the study itself, that gives the V and J calls and clone size. In all, the sample holds around 1,100 distinct CDR3 sequences, and 15% to 20% of those were seen once. Jointly, the top ten make up about 6.6% of the sample. Here is what the overall study found, with its caveats: Very few samples underpinned the TCR repertoire comparisons, and for unsorted bone marrow each group had only a few individuals. Transplanted patients showed skewed bone marrow repertoires regardless of outcome: the top 10 alpha clonotypes reached 30% to 35% (remission) and around 39% (relapse) versus around 23% in healthy donors.

The source is a human donor in good health. Specimen: bone marrow.

This receptor carries the CDR3 CASSLMTGGVGTDTQYF. Read as DNA, the sequence is TGCGCCAGCAGCTTGATGACCGGAGGGGTAGGCACAGATACGCAGTATTTT. The chain uses TRBV5-1 and TRBJ2-3, and the D gene may be TRBD2, 6 bases matching. Sequences SGHRS (CDR1) and YFSETQ (CDR2) are obtained from the germline V gene. V was cut back by 1 base and J by 1 base, leaving a gap of 16 bases between them. There are 17 amino acids in the CDR3, from cysteine to phenylalanine inclusive. CDR3 DNA is the only sequence kept; it has 51 bases, read in frame from the first base.